This TCR beta chain appears in the sequencing data of a study of radiotherapy plus CTLA-4 blockade in lung cancer. A note on this clone: What it binds is not known.

The protocol was immunoSEQ multiplex PCR, while the TCRdb copy is restricted to in-frame clones and leaves out a portion. The profile shows tens of thousands of clones, less than 80% of them singletons. General observations from the study: Tumor-derived TCR clones expanded in blood after radiotherapy plus ipilimumab. Among reported predictors of response, early blood T cell clone dynamics with interferon-beta performed best.

Germline assignment: CDR1 MNHEY and CDR2 SMNVEV (reference sequence). This CDR3 has 16 residues. The junction had 14 bases not matched to a gene; V was cut back by 5 bases and J by 10 bases. The sample in question was peripheral blood, obtained from a patient treated with radiotherapy plus ipilimumab. This receptor was obtained from a human donor with non-small cell lung cancer who had stable disease on radiotherapy plus ipilimumab. The V call is TRBV27, the J call TRBJ1-6, with 7 bases identical to TRBD1. Here the CDR3 DNA reads TGTGCCAGCAGTCTTAGCCCCACAGGGGTTGGATCACCCCTCCACTTT. Residues: CASSLSPTGVGSPLHF.